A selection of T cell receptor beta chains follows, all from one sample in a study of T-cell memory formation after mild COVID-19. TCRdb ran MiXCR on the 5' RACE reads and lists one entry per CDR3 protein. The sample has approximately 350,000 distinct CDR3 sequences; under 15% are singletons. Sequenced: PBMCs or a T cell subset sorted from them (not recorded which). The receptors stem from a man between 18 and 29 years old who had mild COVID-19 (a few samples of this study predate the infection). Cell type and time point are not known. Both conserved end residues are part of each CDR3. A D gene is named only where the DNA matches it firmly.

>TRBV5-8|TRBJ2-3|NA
CASSFSGALTDTQYF
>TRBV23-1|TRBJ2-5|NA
CASSAREGEETQYF
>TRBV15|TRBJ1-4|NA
CATSRDNKVNEKLFF
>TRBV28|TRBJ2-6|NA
CASRGSGGTSGANVLTF
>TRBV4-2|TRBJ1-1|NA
CASSQGTANTEAFF
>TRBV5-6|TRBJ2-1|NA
CASSGGIVLAYNEQFF
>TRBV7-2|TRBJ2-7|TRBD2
CASSLSIELAGGDYEQYF
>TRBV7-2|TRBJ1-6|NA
CASRYAENSPLHF
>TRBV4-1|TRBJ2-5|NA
CASSDWAGETQYF
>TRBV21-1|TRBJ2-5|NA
CASTPKGGSVQETQYF
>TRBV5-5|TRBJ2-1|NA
CASRFGGVDEQFF
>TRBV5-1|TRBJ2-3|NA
CASSPGSLSSTDTQYF
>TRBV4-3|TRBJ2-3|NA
CASSQEFGDTDTQYF
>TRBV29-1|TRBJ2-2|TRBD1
CSVELGDSQILANTGELFF
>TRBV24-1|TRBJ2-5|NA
CATSEPAREETQYF
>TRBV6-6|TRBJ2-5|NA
CASSYSKETQYF
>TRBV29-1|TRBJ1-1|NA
CSVANTEAFF